This is a list of T cell receptor beta chains from one sample in a study of graft-versus-host responses after intestinal transplantation. Assay: immunoSEQ multiplex PCR; the TCRdb copy retains only in-frame clones and omits some. The sample contains about 82,000 clones, under 95% of which appear only once. These receptors have no known antigen. The sample was unstimulated CD4+ T cells sorted from spleen or lymph node cells, taken before transplant. Receptors originate from a human donor who was the organ donor for an intestinal transplant. Each CDR3 is given with its conserved first and last residue. The D gene is left open where the match is weak. Not all rows give a size; the values are once, few, many and, for expanded clones, a class.

v_call	d_call	j_call	clone_size	cdr3_aa	cdr3_nt
TRBV5-1	.	TRBJ2-7	.	CASRPPGLGYEQYF	TGCGCCAGCAGACCACCGGGACTCGGCTACGAGCAGTACTTC
TRBV27	.	TRBJ2-1	.	CASSSVKNEQFF	TGTGCCAGCTCAAGCGTGAAGAATGAGCAGTTCTTC
TRBV7-3	TRBD1	TRBJ1-4	.	CASSLGTGYEKLFF	TGTGCCAGCAGCCTGGGGACAGGGTATGAAAAACTGTTTTTT
TRBV7-8	TRBD1	TRBJ1-1	.	CASSFDRGTEAFF	TGTGCCAGCAGCTTCGACAGGGGAACTGAAGCTTTCTTT
TRBV6-1	.	TRBJ2-7	.	CASSGQGGFYDEQYF	TGTGCCAGCAGTGGGCAGGGGGGTTTCTACGACGAGCAGTACTTC
TRBV28	TRBD2	TRBJ2-3	.	CASSSPASGTPDTQYF	TGTGCCAGCAGTTCCCCGGCTAGCGGGACGCCAGATACGCAGTATTTT
TRBV6-1	TRBD2	TRBJ2-5	.	CASSVLGLAGEETQYF	TGTGCCAGCAGTGTCCTGGGACTAGCGGGGGAAGAGACCCAGTACTTC
TRBV7-9	TRBD2	TRBJ2-5	.	CASSASGGETQYF	TGTGCCAGCAGCGCAAGCGGGGGGGAGACCCAGTACTTC
TRBV30	.	TRBJ2-3	once	CAWSGWGQSTDTQYF	TGTGCCTGGAGTGGATGGGGACAAAGCACAGATACGCAGTATTTT
TRBV2	TRBD1	TRBJ1-4	.	CASSEMGAGTGNEKLFF	TGTGCCAGCAGTGAAATGGGGGCCGGGACAGGGAATGAAAAACTGTTTTTT
TRBV5-1	TRBD1	TRBJ2-2	.	CASYSRTGGSGGELFF	TGCGCCAGCTATAGCCGGACAGGGGGAAGCGGCGGGGAGCTGTTTTTT
TRBV5-4	TRBD2	TRBJ2-1	.	CASSLAGGLEQFF	TGTGCCAGCAGCTTAGCGGGGGGGCTTGAGCAGTTCTTC
TRBV18	.	TRBJ1-2	.	CASSPRAGRINYGYTF	TGTGCCAGCTCACCACGAGCGGGACGGATTAACTATGGCTACACCTTC
TRBV7-9	TRBD1	TRBJ1-2	.	CASSLETGPYGYTF	TGTGCCAGCAGCTTGGAGACAGGGCCTTATGGCTACACCTTC
TRBV13	.	TRBJ2-7	.	CASSPGPPGNEQYF	TGTGCCAGCAGCCCGGGCCCCCCGGGAAACGAGCAGTACTTC
TRBV5-4	TRBD1	TRBJ2-1	.	CASSRPGTGYNEQFF	TGTGCCAGCAGCCGGCCCGGGACAGGTTACAATGAGCAGTTCTTC
TRBV28	.	TRBJ2-7	.	CASSSPQGPYEQYF	TGTGCCAGCAGTTCGCCTCAGGGGCCCTACGAGCAGTACTTC
TRBV19	.	TRBJ1-1	.	CASAYIFGGMNTEAFF	TGTGCCAGCGCATATATTTTTGGAGGGATGAACACTGAAGCTTTCTTT
TRBV5-5	TRBD2	TRBJ2-7	.	CASSQTSGSQYEQYF	TGTGCCAGCAGCCAAACTAGCGGGAGTCAATACGAGCAGTACTTC
TRBV6-1	.	TRBJ2-1	.	CASRDGTYYNEQFF	TGTGCCAGCAGGGACGGGACATATTACAATGAGCAGTTCTTC
TRBV30	TRBD1	TRBJ1-5	.	CAWTGTGGQPQHF	TGTGCCTGGACCGGGACAGGGGGGCAGCCCCAGCATTTT
TRBV7-8	.	TRBJ2-5	.	CASTIQTETGTQYF	TGTGCCAGCACCATTCAGACCGAAACGGGGACCCAGTACTTC
TRBV27	TRBD1	TRBJ2-7	.	CASSFGTGFYEQYF	TGTGCCAGCAGTTTCGGGACAGGGTTCTACGAGCAGTACTTC
TRBV12-2	.	TRBJ2-5	.	CASRLGSGAAQETQYF	TGTGCAAGTCGCTTAGGGTCAGGGGCCGCCCAAGAGACCCAGTACTTC
TRBV28	.	TRBJ2-7	.	CASSSMRTFFEQYF	TGTGCCAGCAGTTCGATGCGAACGTTCTTCGAGCAGTACTTC
TRBV12-5	.	TRBJ1-5	.	CASGLAGQGNQPQHF	TGTGCTAGTGGTTTGGCCGGGCAGGGAAATCAGCCCCAGCATTTT
TRBV4-2	TRBD1	TRBJ2-1	.	CASSPGGSVLYNEQFF	TGTGCCAGCAGCCCAGGGGGCTCCGTTCTCTACAATGAGCAGTTCTTC
TRBV15	.	TRBJ1-4	few	CATSRDVAGPTNEKLFF	TGTGCCACCAGCAGAGATGTGGCAGGGCCAACTAATGAAAAACTGTTTTTT
TRBV27	.	TRBJ1-3	.	CASARSPTSGNTIYF	TGTGCCAGCGCTCGCAGTCCCACCTCTGGAAACACCATATATTTT
TRBV6-1	.	TRBJ2-7	.	CASSPPGLATYEQYF	TGTGCCAGCAGCCCCCCTGGACTGGCGACATACGAGCAGTACTTC
TRBV6-5	.	TRBJ2-7	.	CAGAGEPLPTYEQYF	TGTGCCGGAGCAGGGGAACCACTACCGACCTACGAGCAGTACTTC